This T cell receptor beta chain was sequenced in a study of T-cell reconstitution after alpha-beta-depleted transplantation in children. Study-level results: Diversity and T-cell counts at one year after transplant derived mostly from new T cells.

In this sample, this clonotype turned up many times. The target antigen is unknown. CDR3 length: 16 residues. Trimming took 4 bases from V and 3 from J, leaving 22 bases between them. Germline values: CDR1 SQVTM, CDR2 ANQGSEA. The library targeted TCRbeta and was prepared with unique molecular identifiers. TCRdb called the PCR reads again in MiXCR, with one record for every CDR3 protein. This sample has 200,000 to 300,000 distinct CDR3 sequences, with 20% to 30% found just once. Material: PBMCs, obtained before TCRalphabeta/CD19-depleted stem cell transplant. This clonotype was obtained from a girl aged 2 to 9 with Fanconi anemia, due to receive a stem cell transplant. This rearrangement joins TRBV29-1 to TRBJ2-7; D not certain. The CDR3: CSVAERPDPRLYEQYF. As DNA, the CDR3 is TGCAGCGTTGCCGAACGGCCGGATCCCCGGCTCTACGAGCAGTACTTC.